This T cell receptor (beta chain) was recorded in a study of beta chain features in type 1 diabetes. The CDR3 is 14 residues long. Germline CDR1 SEHNR, CDR2 FQNEAQ (reference sequence). V was shortened by 3 bases and J by 5 bases, with 13 bases between the two germline ends. Study-level points and caveats: Shortening of TCRB CDR3s, moderate but significant, appeared in all four CD4+ subsets of Type 1 diabetes patients.

The authors reverse transcribed all of the isolated RNA, so sequencing captured expressed TCRB transcripts. The data were produced by immunoSEQ multiplex PCR, yet TCRdb's version contains in-frame clones alone and is incomplete. The table shows fewer than 400,000 clones, with roughly 9% occurring only once. In the case of this clone: Its specificity is unknown.

Source material: central memory CD4+ T cells from blood. V gene TRBV7-9 combines with J gene TRBJ1-1, with D maybe TRBD1 (5 bases). This TCR was sampled from a man aged 25-45 years with type 1 diabetes. This CDR3 is CASSFGAGSTEAFF. The CDR3 nucleotides are TGTGCCAGCAGCTTCGGGGCAGGGTCGACTGAAGCTTTCTTT.